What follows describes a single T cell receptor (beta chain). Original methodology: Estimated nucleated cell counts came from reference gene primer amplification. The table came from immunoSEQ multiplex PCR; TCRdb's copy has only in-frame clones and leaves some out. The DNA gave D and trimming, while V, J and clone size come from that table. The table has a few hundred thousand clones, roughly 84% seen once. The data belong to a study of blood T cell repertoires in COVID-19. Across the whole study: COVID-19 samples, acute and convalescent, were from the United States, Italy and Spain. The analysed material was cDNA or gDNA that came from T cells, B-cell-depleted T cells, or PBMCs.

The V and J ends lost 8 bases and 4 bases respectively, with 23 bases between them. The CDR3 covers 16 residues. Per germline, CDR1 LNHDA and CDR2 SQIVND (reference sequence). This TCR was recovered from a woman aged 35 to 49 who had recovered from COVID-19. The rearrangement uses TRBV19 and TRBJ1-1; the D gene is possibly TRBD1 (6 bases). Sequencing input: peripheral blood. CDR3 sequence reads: CASAVRDTKTSTEAFF. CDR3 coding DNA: TGTGCCAGTGCAGTCCGGGACACTAAAACCAGCACTGAAGCTTTCTTT.